One sample yielded the 11 T cell receptor beta chains listed below, sequenced in a study of T-cell memory formation after mild COVID-19. TCRdb itself ran the 5' RACE reads through MiXCR, one entry per CDR3 protein. Found here are 85,000 to 130,000 distinct CDR3 sequences, about an eighth of them singletons; the top ten hold roughly 27%. Sequences were obtained from PBMCs or a T cell subset sorted from them (not recorded which). These receptors were collected from an adult woman who had mild COVID-19 (a few samples of this study predate the infection). Cell type and time point are not known.

This clonotype has more than one count but fewer than ten. The rearrangement joins TRBV5-1 to TRBJ2-1; D gene uncertain. There are 13 residues in the CDR3. V lost 4 bases, J lost 4 bases, and 9 bases lay in between. The germline gives CDR1 SGHRS, CDR2 YFSETQ. CDR3 in amino acids: CASSKTGYNEQFF. The DNA for the CDR3 is TGCGCCAGCAGCAAGACTGGTTACAATGAGCAGTTCTTC.

The V and J genes are TRBV6-6 and TRBJ2-7, with 7 bases lining up with TRBD2. CDR1 is MNHNY, CDR2 SVGAGI, per germline (reference sequence). The CDR3 consists of 16 residues. With 7 bases clipped from V and 3 bases from J, the junction kept 15 bases outside the gene matches. Written as DNA, the CDR3 is TGTGCCAGCACTGTAGGGGAGGGAGTGGATATCTACGAGCAGTACTTC. It specifies CASTVGEGVDIYEQYF.

V gene TRBV29-1 combines with J gene TRBJ2-6, with D unresolved. V was shortened by 1 base and J by 0 bases, with 4 bases between the two germline ends. The CDR3 spans 14 residues. The germline CDR1 and CDR2 sequences are SQVTM and ANQGSEA. The CDR3 DNA sequence: TGCAGCGTTGAAGGAATCTCTGGGGCCAACGTCCTGACTTTC. This codes for CSVEGISGANVLTF.

This clonotype appeared a few times. The rearrangement uses TRBV2 and TRBJ2-1, with 7 bases fitting TRBD2. This CDR3 region has 16 residues. V shed 4 bases, J shed 5 bases, and the junction held 11 bases outside the gene matches. Germline CDR1 SNHLY, CDR2 FYNNEI. CDR3 bases: TGTGCCAGCAGTGGCCCTAGCGGAACAACTCACAATGAGCAGTTCTTC. It codes for CASSGPSGTTHNEQFF.

By sample share, this clonotype is medium-sized. The gene calls are TRBV4-3 and TRBJ2-1; 8 nucleotides match TRBD2. Germline CDR1 reads LGHNA; CDR2 reads YSLEER. CDR3 length: 17 residues. V shed 0 bases and J 4 bases; nucleotides not matched to a gene: 8. The CDR3 coding sequence is TGCGCCAGCAGCCAAGATCATGAGACTAGCGCGTACAATGAGCAGTTCTTC. As protein: CASSQDHETSAYNEQFF.

This clonotype has a handful of counts. The CDR3 loop reads CASSQNDGYFTDTQYF. The CDR3, as DNA: TGTGCCAGCAGCCAAAACGACGGATACTTCACAGATACGCAGTATTTT. The chain recombines TRBV3-1 with TRBJ2-3, with D unresolved. Germline CDR1 reads LGHDT; CDR2 reads YNNKEL (reference sequence). V was clipped by 2 bases and J by 2 bases, with 14 bases between them. The CDR3 is made up of 16 amino acids.

This clonotype appeared a few times. The genes are TRBV12-3 or TRBV12-4 and TRBJ2-1; D is ambiguous. V was pared by 3 bases and J by 3 bases, with 6 bases between. This CDR3 region has 13 residues. CDR3 amino acids: CASSLADYNEQFF. CDR3 DNA sequence: TGTGCCAGCAGTTTGGCAGACTACAATGAGCAGTTCTTC.

This clonotype was counted between two and nine times. The chain is built from TRBV12-3 or TRBV12-4 and TRBJ2-3, with 7 bases lining up with TRBD1. The V gene end was trimmed by 7 bases and the J gene end by 1 base; junction bases not matched to a gene: 11. The CDR3 consists of 16 residues. The DNA of the CDR3 is TGTGCCAGCACCAAGGTAGAGGGGGCCGGCACAGATACGCAGTATTTT. Its protein is CASTKVEGAGTDTQYF.

This clonotype was detected a few times. The genes are TRBV4-2 and TRBJ2-3; D perhaps matches TRBD2 (5 bases). In germline, CDR1 is LGHNA, CDR2 YNFKEQ. The CDR3 is made up of 18 amino acids. Trimming left V 0 bases short and J 6 bases short, with 22 bases between. The CDR3 DNA reads TGTGCCAGCAGCCAAGAGGGGAGTATGGTAGCCTGGAGGGATACGCAGTATTTT. It encodes CASSQEGSMVAWRDTQYF.

This clonotype was recorded a few times. The chain combines TRBV7-6 with TRBJ2-3; D gene ambiguous. Trimming shortened V by 1 base and J by 3 bases, and 5 bases separated the two germline ends. The CDR3 length is 13 residues. Germline CDR1 is SGHVS and CDR2 is FNYEAQ. CDR3 DNA sequence: TGTGCCAGCAGCTTAGACATTACAGATACGCAGTATTTT. It is translated as CASSLDITDTQYF.

In nucleotides, the CDR3 is TGTGCCAGCAGTTTATATAGGGGTGGCAATCAGCCCCAGCATTTT. This gives the protein CASSLYRGGNQPQHF. This chain links TRBV27 with TRBJ1-5; tentatively, D is TRBD1 (5 bases). V was pared by 1 base and J by 2 bases, with 9 bases between. CDR3 length equals 15 residues. Germline V CDR1 and CDR2: MNHEY, SMNVEV (reference sequence).